The sequence of this T cell receptor (beta chain) was determined in a study of monozygotic twins with inflammatory bowel disease. General study results and limits: Distinct T cell subtypes could not be told apart. Data gave no support to a single strong signal or clonotype associated with IBD.

UMIs with a 6-nucleotide sample barcode were added by template switching. TCRdb reprocessed the 5' RACE reads, with one entry per CDR3 protein and no DNA. The repertoire table contains approximately 300,000 distinct CDR3 sequences. Of note for this clonotype: No antigen is known for it.

Whole blood supplied total RNA, and T cells were not sorted. Germline lookup yields CDR1 SGHTA and CDR2 FQGNSA. The length of the CDR3 is 15 residues. The source material was blood. V and J are TRBV7-2 and TRBJ2-1; TCRdb's D call of TRBD2 is untestable without DNA. The origin of this receptor is a human donor with ulcerative colitis or Crohn's disease, or a healthy co-twin of an affected twin (not recorded which). CDR3 loop: CASSLGSGRANEQFF. Full variable domain (outside the CDR3, taken from reference TRBV7-2 and TRBJ2-1): GAGVSQSPSNKVTEKGKDVELRCDPISGHTALYWYRQSLGQGLEFLIYFQGNSAPDKSGLPSDRFSAERTGGSVSTLTIQRTQQEDSAVYLCASSLGSGRANEQFFGPGTRLTVL.